The 9 T cell receptor beta chains below all came from one sample that was sequenced in a study of vaccination and CD4 T cells after COVID-19. The treatment is: approximately nine-day PBMC culture with coronavirus spike peptide pools or control peptides (ViraFEST assay). The study sequenced cultured CD4+ T cell DNA using the Oncomine TCR Beta short-read assay. TCRdb called the PCR reads again in MiXCR, with one record for every CDR3 protein. This table holds around 26,000 distinct CDR3 sequences, about 60% found once. These receptors' targets are unknown. What was sequenced was CD4+ T cells from blood, cultured in vitro. The receptors shown here come from a human donor who had recovered from COVID-19.

The chain is built from TRBV19 and TRBJ1-5; no firm D call. Trimming shortened V by 3 bases and J by 6 bases, and 6 bases separated the two germline ends. There are 12 residues in the CDR3. Germline CDR1 is LNHDA and CDR2 is SQIVND (reference sequence). The CDR3 DNA is TGTGCCAGTAGTATGGGAGGTCAGCCCCAGCATTTT. The encoded protein is CASSMGGQPQHF.

The chain couples TRBV18 to TRBJ1-1; D is unclear. V lost 5 bases and J lost 5, with 12 bases in between. CDR1 and CDR2 from the germline V gene are KGHSH and LQKENI. CDR3 length: 13 residues. This chain's CDR3 is CASSGLAGTEAFF. The CDR3 bases are TGTGCCAGCTCAGGGCTCGCGGGAACTGAAGCTTTCTTT.

V and J are TRBV19 and TRBJ2-7, with 8 bases fitting TRBD1. The length of the CDR3 is 15 residues. Germline V CDR1 and CDR2: LNHDA, SQIVND (reference sequence). V shed 3 bases and J 6 bases; nucleotides not matched to a gene: 10. In DNA form, the CDR3 reads TGTGCCAGTAGTATTCAACAAGGACAGGGATCCGAGCAGTACTTC. This codes for CASSIQQGQGSEQYF.

This clonotype was counted between two and nine times. The chain uses TRBV6-2 or TRBV6-3 and TRBJ1-2, with D uncertain. Trimming removed 5 bases from V and 6 bases from J, with 13 bases in between. The CDR3 extends over 13 amino acids. Germline CDR1 reads MNHEY; CDR2 reads SVGEGT. The CDR3 spells CASSIRPVDGYTF. In DNA form, the CDR3 reads TGTGCCAGCAGTATTCGTCCAGTCGATGGCTACACCTTC.

The V gene is TRBV7-2, the J gene TRBJ2-7, with 14 bases that match TRBD2. V lost 3 bases and J lost 7; bases outside the gene matches: 11. The CDR3 has 17 amino acids. Per germline, CDR1 SGHTA and CDR2 FQGNSA. CDR3 amino acids: CASSFGTSGSSKREQYF. CDR3 DNA: TGTGCCAGCAGCTTTGGGACTAGCGGGAGTTCTAAGCGGGAGCAGTACTTC.

V and J are TRBV10-2 and TRBJ1-2; 7 bases map to TRBD1. The J segment lost 7 bases and the V segment lost 5 bases, leaving 7 bases of the junction unmatched. Germline values: CDR1 WSHSY, CDR2 SAAADI. This CDR3 region has 13 residues. CDR3 sequence reads: CASSHQGVGGYTF. The CDR3, as DNA: TGCGCCAGCAGTCACCAGGGGGTAGGTGGCTACACCTTC.

This rearrangement joins TRBV6-5 to TRBJ2-5; D not certain. In germline, CDR1 is MNHEY, CDR2 SVGAGI. The CDR3 length is 14 residues. V was pared by 2 bases and J by 5 bases, with 12 bases between. The CDR3 DNA sequence: TGTGCCAGCAGTTACCGGGCGGCCGGGGAGACCCAGTACTTC. Its translation: CASSYRAAGETQYF.

In its sample, this clonotype ranks as medium-sized. The CDR3 here is CASSLAAGSNQPQHF. The CDR3 DNA reads TGTGCCAGCAGCTTAGCAGCTGGGAGCAATCAGCCCCAGCATTTT. The chain recombines TRBV7-6 with TRBJ1-5; no clear D. The CDR3 totals 15 residues. Germline V lookup: CDR1 SGHVS, CDR2 FNYEAQ. V lost 0 bases, J lost 1 base, and 7 bases lay in between.

In its sample, this clonotype was seen a few times. This rearrangement joins TRBV2 to TRBJ1-5; 7 bases align to TRBD1. CDR3 size: 13 residues. Germline V gene data show CDR1 as SNHLY and CDR2 as FYNNEI. The junction had 4 bases not matched to a gene; V was cut back by 6 bases and J by 5 bases. This chain's CDR3 is CASRSDRDQPQHF. CDR3 nucleotide sequence: TGTGCCAGCAGGTCAGACAGGGATCAGCCCCAGCATTTT.